The T cell receptor (beta chain) described here comes from a study of shared clonotypes between healthy human individuals. General study results and limits: Rarefaction indicated that sorted-subset sequencing remained incomplete although depth was large.

Sequencing was at deep level. The table came from immunoSEQ multiplex PCR; TCRdb's copy has only in-frame clones and leaves some out. The sample lists some 650,000 clones, 97% occurring once. Study donors comprised healthy, HIV-negative adults devoid of recent acute infection or vaccination. There were only Caucasian adults among the donors, and all lived in Nashville, Tennessee. About this clone: Its antigen is currently unknown.

The receptor was derived from a young woman in good health. Sequencing was carried out using naive CD4+ T cells sorted from blood. Described subset: CD45RA+ positively selected.

For the CDR3, the DNA is TGTGCCAGCAAGGACAACACTGAAGCTTTCTTT. The encoded protein is CASKDNTEAFF. This rearrangement joins TRBV28 to TRBJ1-1; unclear D gene. Germline-derived CDR1 and CDR2 are MDHEN and SYDVKM. This CDR3 has 11 residues. Between the trimmed V and J ends, which lost 7 bases and 2 bases, there was a span of 5 bases.